The clone carrying this T cell receptor (beta chain) occurred a few times. The antigen is unknown. At the DNA level, this CDR3 is encoded by other sequences in the same sample as well. This record belongs to a study of shared clonotypes between healthy human individuals. Each cell subset's genomic DNA was divided evenly among several immunoSEQ plates. In replicate PCRs of sorted subsets, roughly 200 ng DNA, about 29,000 T cell genomes, was used. Method: immunoSEQ multiplex PCR; TCRdb's copy keeps in-frame clones and lacks some. Of roughly 2.5 million clones listed, over 85% are singletons. Study-wide findings and caveats: Non-shared clonotypes had lower generation probabilities than clonotypes shared by all four sorted-subset donors.

In germline, CDR1 is KGHSH, CDR2 LQKENI. The germline V and J ends were trimmed by 4 bases and 11 bases, with 12 bases remaining between them. The CDR3 runs to 13 residues. This receptor was obtained from a man aged 18 to 29 in good health. Material for sequencing was naive CD4+ T cells sorted from blood. Subset: CD45RA+ positively selected. The rearrangement joins TRBV18 to TRBJ1-6; D possibly corresponds to TRBD1 (6 bases). The CDR3: CASSQDRGAPLHF. The CDR3, as DNA: TGTGCCAGCTCACAGGACAGAGGGGCACCCCTCCACTTT.